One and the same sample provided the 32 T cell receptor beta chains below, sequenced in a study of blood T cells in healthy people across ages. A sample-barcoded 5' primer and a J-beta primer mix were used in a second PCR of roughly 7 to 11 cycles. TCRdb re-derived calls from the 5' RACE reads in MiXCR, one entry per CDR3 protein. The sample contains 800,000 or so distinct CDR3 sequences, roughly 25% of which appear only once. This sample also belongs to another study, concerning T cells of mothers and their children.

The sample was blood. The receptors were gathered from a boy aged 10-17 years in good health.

Written as DNA, the CDR3 is TGTGCCAGCAGTCCCTATTACGACAGGGGCCGGGGTGAGCAGTACTTC. Its translation is CASSPYYDRGRGEQYF. This sequence joins TRBV28 and TRBJ2-7, with 8 bases matching TRBD1. There are 16 residues in the CDR3. CDR1 and CDR2 from the germline V gene are MDHEN and SYDVKM. V lost 5 bases to trimming and J lost 7 bases; unmatched junction nucleotides: 16.

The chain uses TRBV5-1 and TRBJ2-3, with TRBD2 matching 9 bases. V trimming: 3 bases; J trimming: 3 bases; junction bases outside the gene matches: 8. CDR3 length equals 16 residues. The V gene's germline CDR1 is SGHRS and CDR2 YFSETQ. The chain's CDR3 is CASSYFIAGETDTQYF. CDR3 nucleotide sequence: TGCGCCAGCAGCTACTTTATAGCGGGAGAAACAGATACGCAGTATTTT.

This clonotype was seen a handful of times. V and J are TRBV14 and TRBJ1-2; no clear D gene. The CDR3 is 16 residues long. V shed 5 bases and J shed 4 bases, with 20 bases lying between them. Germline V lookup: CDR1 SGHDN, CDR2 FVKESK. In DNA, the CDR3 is TGTGCCAGCAGCGTCATTGTCCGGCCTGCGTCCTATGGCTACACCTTC. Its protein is CASSVIVRPASYGYTF. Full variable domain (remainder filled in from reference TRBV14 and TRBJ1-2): EAGVTQFPSHSVIEKGQTVTLRCDPISGHDNLYWYRRVMGKEIKFLLHFVKESKQDESGMPNNRFLAERTGGTYSTLKVQPAELEDSGVYFCASSVIVRPASYGYTFGSGTRLTVV.

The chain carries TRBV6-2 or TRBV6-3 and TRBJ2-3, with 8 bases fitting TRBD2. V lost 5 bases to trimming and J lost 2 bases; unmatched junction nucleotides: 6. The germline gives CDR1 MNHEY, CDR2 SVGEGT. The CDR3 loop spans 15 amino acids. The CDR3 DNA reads TGTGCCAGCAGTCCGACTAGCGTAAACACAGATACGCAGTATTTT. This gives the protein CASSPTSVNTDTQYF.

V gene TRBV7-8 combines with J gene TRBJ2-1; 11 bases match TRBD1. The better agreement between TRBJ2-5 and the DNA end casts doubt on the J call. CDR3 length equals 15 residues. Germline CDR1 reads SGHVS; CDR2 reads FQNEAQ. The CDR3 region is CASSSGQGDWETQYF. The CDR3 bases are TGTGCCAGCAGCTCGGGACAGGGGGACTGGGAGACCCAGTACTTC.

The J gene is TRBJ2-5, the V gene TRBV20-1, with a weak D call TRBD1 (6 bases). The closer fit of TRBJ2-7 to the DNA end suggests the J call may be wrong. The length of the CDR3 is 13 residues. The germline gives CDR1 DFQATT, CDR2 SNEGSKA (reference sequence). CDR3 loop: CSAWDTSSYEQYF. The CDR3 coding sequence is TGCAGTGCATGGGACACGAGCTCCTACGAGCAGTACTTC.

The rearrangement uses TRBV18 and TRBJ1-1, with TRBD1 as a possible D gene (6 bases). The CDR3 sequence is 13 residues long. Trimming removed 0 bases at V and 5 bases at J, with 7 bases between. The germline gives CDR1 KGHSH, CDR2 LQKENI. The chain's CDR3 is CASSPPGATEAFF. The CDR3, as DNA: TGTGCCAGCTCACCACCGGGGGCTACTGAAGCTTTCTTT.

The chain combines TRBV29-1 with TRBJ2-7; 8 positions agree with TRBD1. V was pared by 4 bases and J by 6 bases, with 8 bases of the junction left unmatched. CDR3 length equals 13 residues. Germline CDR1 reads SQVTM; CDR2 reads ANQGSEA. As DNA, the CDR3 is TGCAGCGTTGTAGGACAGGGCCTGGGCGAGCAGTACTTC. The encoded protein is CSVVGQGLGEQYF.

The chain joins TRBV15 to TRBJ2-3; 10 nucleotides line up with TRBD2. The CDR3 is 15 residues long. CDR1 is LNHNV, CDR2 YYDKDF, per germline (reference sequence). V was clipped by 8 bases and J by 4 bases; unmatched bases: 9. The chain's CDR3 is CATPAGGPSADTQYF. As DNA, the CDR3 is TGTGCCACCCCAGCGGGAGGGCCTTCGGCAGATACGCAGTATTTT.

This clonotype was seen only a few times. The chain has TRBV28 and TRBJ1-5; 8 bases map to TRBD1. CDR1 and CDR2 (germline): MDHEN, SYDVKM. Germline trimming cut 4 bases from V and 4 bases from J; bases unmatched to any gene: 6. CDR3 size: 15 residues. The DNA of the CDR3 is TGTGCCAGCAGTTCCGTGGACAGGGCAAATCAGCCCCAGCATTTT. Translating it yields CASSSVDRANQPQHF.

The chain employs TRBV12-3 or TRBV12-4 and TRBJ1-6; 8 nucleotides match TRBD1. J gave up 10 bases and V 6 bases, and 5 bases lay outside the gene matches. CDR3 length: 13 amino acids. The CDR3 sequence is CASSLTGASPLHF. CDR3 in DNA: TGTGCCAGCAGCCTGACAGGGGCCTCACCCCTCCACTTT.

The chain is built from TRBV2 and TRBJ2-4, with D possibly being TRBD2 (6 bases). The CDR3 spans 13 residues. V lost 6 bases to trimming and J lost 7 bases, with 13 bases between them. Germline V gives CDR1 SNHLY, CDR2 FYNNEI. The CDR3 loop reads CASRGTGVNIQYF. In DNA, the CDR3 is TGTGCCAGCAGGGGGACGGGGGTCAACATTCAGTACTTC.

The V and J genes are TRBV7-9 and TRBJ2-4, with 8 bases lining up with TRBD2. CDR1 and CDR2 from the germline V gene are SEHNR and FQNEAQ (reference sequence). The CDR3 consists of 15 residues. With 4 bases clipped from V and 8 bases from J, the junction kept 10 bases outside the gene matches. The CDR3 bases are TGTGCCAGCAGCTCTACCAGCGGGAGTCTGTACATTCAGTACTTC. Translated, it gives CASSSTSGSLYIQYF.

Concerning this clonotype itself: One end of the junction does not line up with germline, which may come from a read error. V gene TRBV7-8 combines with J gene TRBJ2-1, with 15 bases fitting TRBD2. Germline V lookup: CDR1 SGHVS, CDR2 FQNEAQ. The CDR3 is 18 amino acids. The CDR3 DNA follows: TGTGCCAACAGCATGGGACTAGCGGGGGGATACTCCTACAATGAGCAGTTCTTC. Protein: CANSMGLAGGYSYNEQFF.

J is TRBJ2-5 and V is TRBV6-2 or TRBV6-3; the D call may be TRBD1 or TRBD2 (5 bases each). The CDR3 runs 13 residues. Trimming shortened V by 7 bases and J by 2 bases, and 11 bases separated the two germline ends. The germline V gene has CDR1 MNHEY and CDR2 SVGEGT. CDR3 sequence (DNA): TGTGCCAGCAAAAGGGACCCTCAAGAGACCCAGTACTTC. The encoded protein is CASKRDPQETQYF.

The CDR3 DNA sequence: TGTGCCAGCAGCCCTAGGACTAGCTTTTTTTCAGATACGCAGTATTTT. The encoded protein is CASSPRTSFFSDTQYF. The rearrangement joins TRBV28 to TRBJ2-3; TRBD2 matches 8 bases. Germline V gene data show CDR1 as MDHEN and CDR2 as SYDVKM. The ends lost 6 bases at V and 4 bases at J; junction bases unmatched: 12. There are 16 residues in the CDR3.

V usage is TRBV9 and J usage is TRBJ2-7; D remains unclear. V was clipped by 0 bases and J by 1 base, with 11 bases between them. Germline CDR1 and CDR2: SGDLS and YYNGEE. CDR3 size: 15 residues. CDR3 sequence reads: CASSVGWASSYEQYF. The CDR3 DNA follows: TGTGCCAGCAGCGTAGGTTGGGCCAGTTCCTACGAGCAGTACTTC.

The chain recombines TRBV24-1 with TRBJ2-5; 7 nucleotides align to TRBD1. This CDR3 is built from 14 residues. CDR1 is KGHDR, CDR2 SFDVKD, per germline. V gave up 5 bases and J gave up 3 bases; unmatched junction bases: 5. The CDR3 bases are TGTGCCACCAGTGCACCGGGACAGAAAGAGACCCAGTACTTC. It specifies CATSAPGQKETQYF.

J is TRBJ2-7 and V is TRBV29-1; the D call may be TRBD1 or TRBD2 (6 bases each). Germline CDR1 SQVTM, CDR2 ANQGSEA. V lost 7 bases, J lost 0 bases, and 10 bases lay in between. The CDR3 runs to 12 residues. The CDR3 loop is CSAGAGSYEQYF. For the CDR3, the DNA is TGCAGCGCGGGGGCCGGCTCCTACGAGCAGTACTTC.

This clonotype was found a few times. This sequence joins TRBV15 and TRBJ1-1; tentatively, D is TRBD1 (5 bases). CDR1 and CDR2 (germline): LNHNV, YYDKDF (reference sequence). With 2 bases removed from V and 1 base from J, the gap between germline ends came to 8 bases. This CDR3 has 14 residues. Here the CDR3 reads CATSRQGQNTEAFF. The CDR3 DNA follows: TGTGCCACCAGCAGACAGGGTCAGAACACTGAAGCTTTCTTT.

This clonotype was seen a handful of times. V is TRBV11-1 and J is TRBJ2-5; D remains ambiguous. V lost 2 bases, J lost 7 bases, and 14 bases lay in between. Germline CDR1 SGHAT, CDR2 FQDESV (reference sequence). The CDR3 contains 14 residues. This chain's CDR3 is CASSLNRDPGTQYF. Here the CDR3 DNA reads TGTGCCAGCAGCTTAAATCGCGACCCGGGGACCCAGTACTTC.

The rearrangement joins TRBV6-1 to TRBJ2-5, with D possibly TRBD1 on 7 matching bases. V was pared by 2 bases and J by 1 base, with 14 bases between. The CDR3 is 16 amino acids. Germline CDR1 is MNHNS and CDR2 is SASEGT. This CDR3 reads CASSERGTVSQETQYF. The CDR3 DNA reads TGTGCCAGCAGTGAACGGGGGACAGTCAGCCAAGAGACCCAGTACTTC.

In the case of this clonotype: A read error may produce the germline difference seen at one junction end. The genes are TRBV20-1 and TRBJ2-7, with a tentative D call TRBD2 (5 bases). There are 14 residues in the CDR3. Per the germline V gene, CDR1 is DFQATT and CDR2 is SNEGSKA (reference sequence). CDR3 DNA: TGCAGTGCTAGGCGACGGACGGGAACCTACGAGCAGCACTTC. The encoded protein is CSARRRTGTYEQHF.

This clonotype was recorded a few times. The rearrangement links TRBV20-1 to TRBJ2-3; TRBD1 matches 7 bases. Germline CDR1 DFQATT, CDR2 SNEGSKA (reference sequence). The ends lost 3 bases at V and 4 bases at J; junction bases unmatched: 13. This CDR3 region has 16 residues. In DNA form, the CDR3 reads TGCAGTGCTAGCAAACAGGACAGGAACCTAGCAGATACGCAGTATTTT. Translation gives CSASKQDRNLADTQYF.

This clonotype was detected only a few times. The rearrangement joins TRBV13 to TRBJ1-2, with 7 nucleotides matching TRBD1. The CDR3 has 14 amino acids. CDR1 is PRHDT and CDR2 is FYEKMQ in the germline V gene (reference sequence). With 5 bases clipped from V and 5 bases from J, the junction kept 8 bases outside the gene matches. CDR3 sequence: CASSPRAGGYGYTF. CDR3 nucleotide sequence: TGTGCCAGCAGCCCTCGAGCAGGGGGGTATGGCTACACCTTC.

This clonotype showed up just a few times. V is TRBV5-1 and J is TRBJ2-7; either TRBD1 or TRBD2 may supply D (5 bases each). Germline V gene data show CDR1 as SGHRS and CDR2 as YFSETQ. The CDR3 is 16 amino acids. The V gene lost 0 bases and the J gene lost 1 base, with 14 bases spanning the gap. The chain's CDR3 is CASSLEGTLPSYEQYF. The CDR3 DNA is TGCGCCAGCAGCTTGGAAGGGACGCTCCCATCCTACGAGCAGTACTTC.

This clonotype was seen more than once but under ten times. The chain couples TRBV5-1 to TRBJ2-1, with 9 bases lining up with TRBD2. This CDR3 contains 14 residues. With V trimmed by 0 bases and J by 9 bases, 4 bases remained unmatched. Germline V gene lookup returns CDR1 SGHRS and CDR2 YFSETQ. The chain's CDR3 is CASSLVAGGGEQFF. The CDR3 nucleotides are TGCGCCAGCAGCTTGGTGGCGGGAGGGGGTGAGCAGTTCTTC.

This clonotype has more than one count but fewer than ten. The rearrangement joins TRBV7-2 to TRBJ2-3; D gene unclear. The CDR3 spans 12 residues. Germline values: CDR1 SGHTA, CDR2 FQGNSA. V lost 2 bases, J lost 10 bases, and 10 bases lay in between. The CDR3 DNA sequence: TGTGCCAGCAGCTTATCAACGGTTCCGCAGTATTTT. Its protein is CASSLSTVPQYF.

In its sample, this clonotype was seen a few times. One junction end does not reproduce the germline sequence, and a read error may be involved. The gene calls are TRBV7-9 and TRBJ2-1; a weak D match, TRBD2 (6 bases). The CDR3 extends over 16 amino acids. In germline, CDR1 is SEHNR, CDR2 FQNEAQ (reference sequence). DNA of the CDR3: TGTGCCACAAGGGAGCGGGTCGACTCTTCCTCCAATGAGCAGTTCTTC. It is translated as CATRERVDSSSNEQFF.

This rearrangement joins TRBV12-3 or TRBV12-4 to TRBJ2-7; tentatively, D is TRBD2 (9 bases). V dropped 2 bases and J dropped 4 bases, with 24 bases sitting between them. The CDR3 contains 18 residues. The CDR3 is CASSLSRGLAGGDYEQYF. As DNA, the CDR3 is TGTGCCAGCAGTTTAAGCAGGGGGCTCGCGGGAGGGGATTACGAGCAGTACTTC.

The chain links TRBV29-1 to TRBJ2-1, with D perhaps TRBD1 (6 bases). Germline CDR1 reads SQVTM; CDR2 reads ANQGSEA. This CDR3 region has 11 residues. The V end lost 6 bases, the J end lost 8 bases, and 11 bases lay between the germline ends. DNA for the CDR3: TGCAGCGTGGTACAGGGTTATGAGCAGTTCTTC. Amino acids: CSVVQGYEQFF.

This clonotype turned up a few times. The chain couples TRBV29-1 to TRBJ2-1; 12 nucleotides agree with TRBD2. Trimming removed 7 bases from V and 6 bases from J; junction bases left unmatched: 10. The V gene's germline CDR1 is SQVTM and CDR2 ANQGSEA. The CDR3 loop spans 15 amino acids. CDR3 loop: CSAGSPGLAGNEQFF. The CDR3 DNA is TGCAGCGCCGGGTCACCGGGACTAGCGGGCAATGAGCAGTTCTTC.